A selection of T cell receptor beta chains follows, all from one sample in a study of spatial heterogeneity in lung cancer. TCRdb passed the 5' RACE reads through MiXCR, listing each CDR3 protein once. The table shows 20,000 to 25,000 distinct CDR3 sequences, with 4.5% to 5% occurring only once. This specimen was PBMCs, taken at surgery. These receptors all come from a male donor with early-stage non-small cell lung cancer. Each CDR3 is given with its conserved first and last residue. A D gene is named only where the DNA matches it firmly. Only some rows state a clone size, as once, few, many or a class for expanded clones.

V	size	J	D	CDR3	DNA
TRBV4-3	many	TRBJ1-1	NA	CASSHPGHHEAFF	TGCGCCAGCAGCCACCCGGGACACCATGAAGCTTTCTTT
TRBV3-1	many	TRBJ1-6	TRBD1	CASSQVRTGGSPLHF	TGTGCCAGCAGCCAAGTGAGGACAGGTGGTTCACCCCTCCACTTT
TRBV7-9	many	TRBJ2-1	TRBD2	CASSAGLDLLGNEQFF	TGTGCCAGCAGCGCGGGACTAGATCTCTTGGGCAATGAGCAGTTCTTC
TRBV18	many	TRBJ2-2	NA	CASAGQGNPGELFF	TGTGCCAGCGCGGGCCAGGGTAATCCCGGGGAGCTGTTTTTT
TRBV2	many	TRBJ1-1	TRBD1	CASRYGTGISEAFF	TGTGCCAGCAGATACGGGACAGGCATTTCTGAAGCTTTCTTT
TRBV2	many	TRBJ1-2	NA	CASNRDRDYGYTF	TGTGCCAGCAACCGAGACAGAGACTATGGCTACACCTTC
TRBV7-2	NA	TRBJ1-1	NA	CASSSMAGLTTEAFF	TGTGCCAGCAGCTCCATGGCGGGGTTGACGACTGAAGCTTTCTTT
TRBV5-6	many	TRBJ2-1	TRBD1	CASSSSGQGGNEQFF	TGTGCCAGCAGCAGCTCGGGACAGGGTGGGAATGAGCAGTTCTTC
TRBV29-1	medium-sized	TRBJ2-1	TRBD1	CSVEVADRGRYNEQFF	TGCAGCGTTGAAGTCGCGGACAGGGGGAGGTACAATGAGCAGTTCTTC
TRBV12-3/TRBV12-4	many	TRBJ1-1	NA	CASSSPRLTEAFF	TGTGCCAGCAGTTCCCCCAGACTAACTGAAGCTTTCTTT
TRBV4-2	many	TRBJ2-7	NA	CASSQDTPAWDSSEQYF	TGTGCCAGCAGCCAAGACACCCCTGCGTGGGATTCTTCCGAGCAGTACTTC
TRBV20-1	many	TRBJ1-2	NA	CSANRGGHNGYTF	TGCAGTGCAAACCGTGGAGGGCACAATGGCTACACCTTC
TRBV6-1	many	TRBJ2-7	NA	CASSDTNLYEQYF	TGTGCCAGCAGTGATACCAACCTCTACGAGCAGTACTTC
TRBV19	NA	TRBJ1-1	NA	CASSTDRWYTEAFF	TGTGCCAGTAGTACTGACAGGTGGTACACTGAAGCTTTCTTT
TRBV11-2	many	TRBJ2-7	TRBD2	CASSPSPAGYEQYF	TGTGCCAGCAGCCCCTCCCCAGCGGGGTACGAGCAGTACTTC
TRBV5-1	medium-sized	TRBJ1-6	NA	CASSLAGQGYSPLHF	TGCGCCAGCAGCTTGGCCGGGCAGGGCTATTCACCCCTCCACTTT
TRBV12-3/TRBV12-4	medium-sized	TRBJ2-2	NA	CASLRRAGSNTGELFF	TGTGCCAGCTTGAGGCGGGCGGGGTCGAACACCGGGGAGCTGTTTTTT
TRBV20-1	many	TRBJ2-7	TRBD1	CSARVPGQGYYEQYF	TGCAGTGCTAGAGTGCCGGGACAGGGCTATTACGAGCAGTACTTC
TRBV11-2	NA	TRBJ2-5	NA	CASSLVLGGLQETQYF	TGTGCCAGCAGCTTAGTTCTGGGGGGACTCCAAGAGACCCAGTACTTC
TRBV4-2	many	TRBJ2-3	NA	CASSQDFRGDTADTQYF	TGTGCCAGCAGCCAAGATTTTCGCGGGGACACGGCAGATACGCAGTATTTT
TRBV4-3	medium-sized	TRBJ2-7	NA	CASSQDSLSYEQYF	TGCGCCAGCAGCCAAGATTCGCTTTCCTACGAGCAGTACTTC
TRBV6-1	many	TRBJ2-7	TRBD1	CASKVGGTGGSNEQYF	TGTGCCAGCAAGGTCGGTGGGACAGGGGGCTCGAACGAGCAGTACTTC
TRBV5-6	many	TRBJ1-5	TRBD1	CASSLGQGSNQPQHF	TGTGCCAGCAGCTTGGGACAGGGGAGCAATCAGCCCCAGCATTTT
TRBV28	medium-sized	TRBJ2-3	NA	CASSLRGDLDTQYF	TGTGCCAGCAGTTTGCGAGGGGATCTGGATACGCAGTATTTT
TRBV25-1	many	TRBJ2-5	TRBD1	CATRGDSKETQYF	TGTGCCACTCGAGGGGACAGCAAAGAGACCCAGTACTTC
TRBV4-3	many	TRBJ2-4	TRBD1	CASSPGTGVLGDIQYF	TGCGCCAGCAGCCCTGGGACAGGGGTTCTGGGGGACATTCAGTACTTC
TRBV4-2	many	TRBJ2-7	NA	CASSQDLGYPSYEQYF	TGTGCCAGCAGCCAAGATCTCGGCTATCCCTCCTACGAGCAGTACTTC
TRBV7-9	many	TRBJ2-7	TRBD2	CASSLGTSFEQYF	TGTGCCAGCAGCCTGGGGACTAGCTTCGAGCAGTACTTC
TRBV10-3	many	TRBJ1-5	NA	CAISEAAQGSNQPQHF	TGTGCCATCAGTGAAGCGGCTCAAGGAAGCAATCAGCCCCAGCATTTT
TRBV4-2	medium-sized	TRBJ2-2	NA	CASSRAENTGELFF	TGTGCCAGCAGCCGGGCGGAGAACACCGGGGAGCTGTTTTTT
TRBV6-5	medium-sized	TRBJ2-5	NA	CASSYTGGLQETQYF	TGTGCCAGCAGTTACACCGGGGGCCTCCAAGAGACCCAGTACTTC
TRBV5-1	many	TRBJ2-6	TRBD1	CASSLAKGQFSGANVLTF	TGCGCCAGCAGCTTGGCTAAGGGACAGTTCTCTGGGGCCAACGTCCTGACTTTC
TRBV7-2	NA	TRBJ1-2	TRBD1	CVSRTGRGAIYGYTF	TGTGTCAGCCGGACAGGGCGAGGAGCGATCTATGGCTACACCTTC
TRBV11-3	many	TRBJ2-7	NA	CASSRTWSPSYEQYF	TGTGCCAGCAGTCGGACCTGGAGTCCCTCCTACGAGCAGTACTTC
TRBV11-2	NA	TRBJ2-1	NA	CASSFGGVSYNEQFF	TGTGCCAGCAGCTTCGGCGGGGTGTCCTACAATGAGCAGTTCTTC
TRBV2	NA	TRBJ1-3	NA	CASSEGGTGNTIYF	TGTGCCAGCAGTGAAGGGGGAACTGGAAACACCATATATTTT
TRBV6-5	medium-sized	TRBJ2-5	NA	CASSTGPRHQETQYF	TGTGCCAGCAGTACAGGGCCTCGGCACCAAGAGACCCAGTACTTC
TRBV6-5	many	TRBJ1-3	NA	CASSYGRGAGNTIYF	TGTGCCAGCAGTTACGGCAGAGGAGCTGGAAACACCATATATTTT
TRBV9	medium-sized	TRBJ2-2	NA	CASSVGVSGTGELFF	TGTGCCAGCAGCGTAGGAGTATCGGGCACCGGGGAGCTGTTTTTT
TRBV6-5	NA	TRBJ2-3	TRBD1	CASSTSGTGATDTQYF	TGTGCCAGCAGTACCAGTGGGACAGGGGCCACAGATACGCAGTATTTT
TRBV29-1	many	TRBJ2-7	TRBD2	CSADGSSGGFGEQYF	TGCAGCGCGGACGGTTCTAGCGGGGGTTTTGGCGAGCAGTACTTC
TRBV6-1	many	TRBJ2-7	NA	CASIWSATLYEQYF	TGTGCCAGCATCTGGTCAGCAACCCTCTACGAGCAGTACTTC
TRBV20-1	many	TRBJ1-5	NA	CSASWGESNQPQHF	TGCAGTGCTAGTTGGGGGGAGAGCAATCAGCCCCAGCATTTT
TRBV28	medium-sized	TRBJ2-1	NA	CASSNQGFRNEQFF	TGTGCCAGCAGTAACCAGGGGTTTAGAAATGAGCAGTTCTTC
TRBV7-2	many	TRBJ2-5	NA	CASSRTGGNDVTQYF	TGTGCCAGCAGTCGGACCGGTGGTAATGATGTGACCCAGTACTTC
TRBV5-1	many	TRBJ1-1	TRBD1	CASSRGQERRNSEAFF	TGCGCCAGCAGCCGGGGACAGGAAAGAAGGAATTCTGAAGCTTTCTTT
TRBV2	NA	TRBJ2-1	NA	CASSGTRESSYNEQFF	TGTGCCAGCAGTGGAACTAGGGAAAGCTCCTACAATGAGCAGTTCTTC
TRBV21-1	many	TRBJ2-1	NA	CASSKGEYGVAGEMSYNEQFF	TGTGCCAGCAGCAAAGGGGAATACGGGGTGGCGGGAGAGATGTCCTACAATGAGCAGTTCTTC